This T cell receptor beta chain is from a study of blood T cell repertoires in COVID-19. V was clipped by 2 bases and J by 4 bases; unmatched bases: 8. Germline V gives CDR1 SGHRS, CDR2 YFSETQ. The CDR3 extends over 15 amino acids. Under the authors' procedure: From reference gene primer amplification, estimates of nucleated cell counts were derived. Here immunoSEQ multiplex PCR was the method, and the copy in TCRdb shows in-frame clones only, minus some. V and J calls and clone size are given by that table; D and trimming were obtained from the DNA. The table includes over 100,000 clones, approximately 88% detected once.

V usage is TRBV5-1 and J usage is TRBJ2-5; 7 nucleotides line up with TRBD1. The clonotype was recovered from a man aged 50-60 years with acute or convalescent COVID-19. The material sequenced was peripheral blood. The CDR3 reads CASSFGGQWGETQYF. CDR3 coding DNA: TGCGCCAGCAGCTTTGGGGGACAGTGGGGAGAGACCCAGTACTTC.